This is a list of T cell receptor beta chains from one sample in a study of T cells expressing NK-cell markers. Following a re-call of the 5' RACE reads, TCRdb has one entry per CDR3 protein and lacks DNA. The sample totals fewer than 400,000 distinct CDR3 sequences; its top ten clones hold approximately 12%. Material for sequencing was blood T cells: a sorted CD56 or NKG2C T cell subset, CD4+ or CD8+ T cells, or bulk PBMC T cells (not recorded which). The receptors originated from a woman aged 50 to 60 in good health. Each CDR3 is given with its conserved first and last residue.

j_call v_call cdr3_aa
TRBJ1-6 TRBV5-1 CASSPGQGGNSPLHF
TRBJ1-1 TRBV6-5 CASSPRGVTEAFF
TRBJ2-5 TRBV18 CASSPLDSPTRETQYF
TRBJ2-3 TRBV6-5 CASSATPGLADTDTQYF
TRBJ1-2 TRBV6-1 CASSGGGVGLGGYTF
TRBJ2-3 TRBV12-3/TRBV12-4 CASTPLQLAGGQTDTQYF
TRBJ2-3 TRBV10-3 CAIRRQGTTDTQYF
TRBJ1-2 TRBV12-3/TRBV12-4 CASSLESGFYGYTF
TRBJ2-1 TRBV12-3/TRBV12-4 CASSLTSYEQFF
TRBJ2-3 TRBV5-1 CASRDSGTDTQYF
TRBJ1-6 TRBV10-2 CASVRDRNSPLHF
TRBJ2-2 TRBV12-3/TRBV12-4 CASRQGVDGGELFF
TRBJ2-1 TRBV2 CASSEQLVGNEQFF
TRBJ1-5 TRBV28 CASSTGPSSNQPQHF
TRBJ2-1 TRBV6-5 CASRGTSSYNEQFF
TRBJ2-3 TRBV5-1 CASNKLGLAGVSTDTQYF
TRBJ1-1 TRBV7-9 CASSYEANTEAFF
TRBJ2-3 TRBV6-5 CASSYSAGLQSTDTQYF
TRBJ1-5 TRBV3-1 CASSQDPRQHSNQPQHF
TRBJ2-7 TRBV7-6 CASSSQVAGGEQYF
TRBJ2-6 TRBV12-3/TRBV12-4 CASSLPGGANVLTF
TRBJ2-1 TRBV5-1 CASSLAGLAGREQFF